The clone carrying this TCR beta chain has ten or more counts. This sample was taken from a study of metastatic and nonmetastatic thyroid tumors. TCRdb redid the clone calls on the PCR reads using MiXCR. The sample lists around 34,000 clones, around 15% occurring once. CDR1 and CDR2 (germline): MNHNS, SASEGT. The CDR3 covers 17 residues. Between the trimmed V and J ends, which lost 6 bases and 0 bases, there was a span of 15 bases. Thyroid surgery was preceded by no treatment in any patient. The V call is TRBV6-1, the J call TRBJ2-6; possibly TRBD1 for D (6 bases). The source material was blood. The TCR was taken from a female donor with papillary thyroid cancer or a benign thyroid nodule (not recorded which). Some clones in this sample may be carry-over from other donors' samples. The CDR3, as DNA: TGTGCCAGCAGCGGACAGTCCCAGCTCTCTGGGGCCAACGTCCTGACTTTC. This gives the protein CASSGQSQLSGANVLTF.